This TCR beta chain was sequenced during a study of T cells in tuberculosis. Overall study: T cells were selected with CD1B tetramers loaded with glucose monomycolate. IGRA-negative adolescents, IGRA-positive adolescents with latent tuberculosis and adults with active tuberculosis formed this South African cohort. Study-wide findings and caveats: Samples were chosen by availability of cryopreserved specimens.

Each clinical donor contributed on average about 96,000 T cells from unsorted cryopreserved PBMC. This CDR3 contains 15 residues. V was pared by 0 bases and J by 2 bases, with 10 bases between. CDR1 and CDR2 (germline): SGHRS, YFSETQ. The table came from immunoSEQ multiplex PCR; TCRdb's copy has only in-frame clones and leaves some out. The sample carries about 25,000 clones, around 95% recorded once. This clone is labeled large. Its antigen is as yet unknown. This chain joins TRBV5-1 and TRBJ2-3; possibly TRBD2 for D (5 bases). This sequence was found in a donor aged 10-29 years with latent tuberculosis or without tuberculosis infection. Sequenced input: PBMCs. Written as DNA, the CDR3 is TGCGCCAGCAGCTTGGAGGGCGGGTACACAGATACGCAGTATTTT. This encodes CASSLEGGYTDTQYF.